The sequence of this TCR beta chain was determined in a study of CD8 T cells in ankylosing spondylitis. Findings and caveats of the study: Existing reports had already noted some motif variants in reactive arthritis synovial fluid and blood.

This clonotype was seen ten or more times. Antigen unknown. Using its own MiXCR run on the 5' RACE reads, TCRdb lists one record per CDR3 protein. Altogether about 190,000 distinct CDR3 sequences are present, approximately 13% being singletons, with the ten largest covering around 10%. Trimming shortened V by 6 bases and J by 4 bases, and 12 bases separated the two germline ends. The length of the CDR3 is 14 residues. Material for sequencing was blood, either unsorted or a sorted T cell fraction (not recorded which). The receptor's source is a female donor with ankylosing spondylitis or in good health (not recorded which). The chain has TRBV12-3 or TRBV12-4 and TRBJ2-2; D not certain. In DNA form, the CDR3 reads TGTGCCAGCAGACCCGGATCGGGCACCGGGGAGCTGTTTTTT. Protein: CASRPGSGTGELFF.